The sequence of this T cell receptor (beta chain) was determined in a study of OX40 agonist ivuxolimab in advanced cancers. A note on the overall study: Ivuxolimab was a fully human IgG2 agonistic monoclonal antibody targeting the costimulatory receptor OX40 (CD134). Intravenous ivuxolimab was administered to patients every 2 weeks at six dose levels: 0.01, 0.1, 0.3, 1.5, 3 and 10 mg/kg. Of the roughly 52 dose-escalation patients, hepatocellular carcinoma was present in roughly 19, melanoma in around 15, renal cell carcinoma in 9 and head and neck cancer in 9. A male proportion of 82.7% and a mean age of approximately 62 years, ranging from 23 to 79, were recorded for the dose-escalation cohort. Patients were allowed to have had prior anti-PD-1, anti-PD-L1 or anti-CTLA-4 therapy, and approximately 43% of the dose-escalation patients had previously received checkpoint inhibitors. Partial responses were achieved by three dose-escalation patients, of whom one had hepatocellular carcinoma and two had cutaneous melanoma. The point of sequencing TCRbeta in the periphery was to test whether ivuxolimab changed TCR sequence diversity and drove clonal T-cell expansion. The monotherapy dose-escalation portion (N ≈ 50 patients) of the phase I ivuxolimab trial is reported in the paper.

Notes on this clone: No antigen is known for it. No base-level quality is on record; no much larger clone is a single base apart.

Reading from cysteine to phenylalanine, the CDR3 counts 16 amino acids. Only the CDR3 part of the read is kept: 48 bases, read in frame from the first base. V is pared back by 4 bases and J by 1 base, with 15 bases lying between the germline termini. Sequences LGHNA (CDR1) and YSLEER (CDR2) are obtained from the germline V gene. For sequencing of the TCRbeta CDR3 region, genomic DNA was extracted from the sorted cells. The immunoSEQ Assay was used to sequence the TCRbeta CDR3 regions. This immuneACCESS table, as held by TCRdb, lists in-frame sequences with V and J called but not all clones. Of the missing ones, under half trace to an unresolved V gene in checked studies; the others have no known cause. The sample table contains 85,000 to 100,000 clones; only one count was recorded for approximately 93% of them. Approximately 0.2% of the sample belongs to the ten largest clones. On the study overall, not on this receptor specifically: After ivuxolimab, expanded clones were on average more numerous among CD8+ T cells than among CD4+ T cells. At doses of 0.1 to 3.0 mg/kg, clonal expansion of both CD4+ and CD8+ blood T cells was observed from baseline to week 6. In the 0.1-3.0 mg/kg groups, partial responders had among the lowest normalized peripheral clonal expansion, particularly in CD8+ T cells. Which antigens the clonally expanded peripheral T cells were specific for was not determined. Low levels of normalized T-cell clonal expansion were also shown by some nonresponding patients.

Patients with a history of autoimmune disease or receiving systemic immunosuppression were excluded from the trial. Peripheral blood for TCR sequencing was collected from all dose cohorts at baseline, on cycle 4 day 1, and on cycle 7 day 1. Samples were obtained from an open-label, multicenter, first-in-human phase I dose-escalation trial of ivuxolimab. The trial enrolled adults with locally advanced or metastatic head and neck squamous cell, hepatocellular, melanoma or renal cell carcinoma. Before TCR sequencing, CD4+ T cells and CD8+ T cells were sorted from peripheral blood as separate populations.

The receptor chain draws on TRBV4-3 and TRBJ2-3; no D gene can be assigned with confidence. The receptor comes from an adult with an advanced solid tumor such as melanoma, head and neck, liver or kidney cancer. This sample comprised CD4+ or CD8+ T cells sorted from blood, obtained in a trial of the OX40 agonist ivuxolimab. The CDR3 amino acid sequence is: CASSRLGSQGTDTQYF. In nucleotide form, the sequence is TGCGCCAGCAGCCGCCTCGGGTCCCAGGGCACAGATACGCAGTATTTT.